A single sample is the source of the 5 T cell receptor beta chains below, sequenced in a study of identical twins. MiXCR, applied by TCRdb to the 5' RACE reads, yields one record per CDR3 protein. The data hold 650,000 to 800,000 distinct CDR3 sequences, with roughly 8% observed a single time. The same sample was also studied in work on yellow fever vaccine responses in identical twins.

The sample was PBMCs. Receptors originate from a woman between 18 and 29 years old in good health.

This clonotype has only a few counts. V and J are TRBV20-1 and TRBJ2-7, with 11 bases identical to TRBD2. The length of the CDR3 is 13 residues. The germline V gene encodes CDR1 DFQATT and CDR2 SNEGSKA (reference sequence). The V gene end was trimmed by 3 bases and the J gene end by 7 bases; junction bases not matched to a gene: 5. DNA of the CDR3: TGCAGTGCTAGGACTAGCGGGATCGGGGAGCAGTACTTC. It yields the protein CSARTSGIGEQYF.

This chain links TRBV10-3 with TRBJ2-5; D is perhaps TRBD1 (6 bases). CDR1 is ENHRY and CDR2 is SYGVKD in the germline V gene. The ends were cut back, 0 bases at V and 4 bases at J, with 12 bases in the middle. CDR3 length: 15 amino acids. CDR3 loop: CAISESNRDGETQYF. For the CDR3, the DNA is TGTGCCATCAGTGAGTCGAACAGGGATGGAGAGACCCAGTACTTC.

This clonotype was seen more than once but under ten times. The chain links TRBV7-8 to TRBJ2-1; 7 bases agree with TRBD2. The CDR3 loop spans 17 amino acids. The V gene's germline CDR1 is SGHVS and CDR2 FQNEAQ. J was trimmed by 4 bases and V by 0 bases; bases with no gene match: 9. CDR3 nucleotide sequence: TGTGCCAGCAGCTTAGCTATAACGGGACTACCGTACAATGAGCAGTTCTTC. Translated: CASSLAITGLPYNEQFF.

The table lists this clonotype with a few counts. CDR3 loop: CASSSPAGTSTDTQYF. The CDR3 DNA is TGTGCCAGCAGTTCCCCGGCGGGGACTAGCACAGATACGCAGTATTTT. V and J are TRBV6-5 and TRBJ2-3; tentatively, D is TRBD2 (6 bases). This CDR3 is built from 16 residues. Germline lookup yields CDR1 MNHEY and CDR2 SVGAGI. Trimming cost V 4 bases and J 0 bases, with 14 bases left between them.

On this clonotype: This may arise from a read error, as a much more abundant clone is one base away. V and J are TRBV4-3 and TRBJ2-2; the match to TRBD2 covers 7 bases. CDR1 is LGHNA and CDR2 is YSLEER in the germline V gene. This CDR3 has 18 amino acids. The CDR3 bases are TGCGCCAGCAGCCAAGAAAAAAGGGGAGGGATCTACACCGGGGAGCTGGTTTTT. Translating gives CASSQEKRGGIYTGELVF.